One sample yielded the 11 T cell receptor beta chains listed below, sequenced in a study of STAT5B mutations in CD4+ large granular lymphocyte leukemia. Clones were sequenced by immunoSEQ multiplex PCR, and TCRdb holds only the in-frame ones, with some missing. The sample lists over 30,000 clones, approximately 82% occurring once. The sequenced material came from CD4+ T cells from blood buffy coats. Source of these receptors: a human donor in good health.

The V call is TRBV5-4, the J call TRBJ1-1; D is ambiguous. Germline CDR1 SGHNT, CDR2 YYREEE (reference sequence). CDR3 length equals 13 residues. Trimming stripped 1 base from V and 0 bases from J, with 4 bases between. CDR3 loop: CASSLPLNTEAFF. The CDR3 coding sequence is TGTGCCAGCAGCTTGCCCTTGAACACTGAAGCTTTCTTT. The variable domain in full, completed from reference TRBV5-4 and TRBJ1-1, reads ETGVTQSPTHLIKTRGQQVTLRCSSQSGHNTVSWYQQALGQGPQFIFQYYREEENGRGNFPPRFSGLQFPNYSSELNVNALELDDSALYLCASSLPLNTEAFFGQGTRLTVV.

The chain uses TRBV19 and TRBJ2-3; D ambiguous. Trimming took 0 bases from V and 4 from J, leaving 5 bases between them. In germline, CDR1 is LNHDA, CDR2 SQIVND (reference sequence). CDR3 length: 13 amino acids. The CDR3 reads CASSIDRADTQYF. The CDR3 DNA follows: TGTGCCAGTAGTATAGACCGAGCAGATACGCAGTATTTT.

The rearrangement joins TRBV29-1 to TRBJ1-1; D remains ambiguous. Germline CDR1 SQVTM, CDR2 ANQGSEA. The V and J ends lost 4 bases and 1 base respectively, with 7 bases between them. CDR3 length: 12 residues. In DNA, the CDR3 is TGCAGCGTTGGCTGGGAGAACACTGAAGCTTTCTTT. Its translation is CSVGWENTEAFF.

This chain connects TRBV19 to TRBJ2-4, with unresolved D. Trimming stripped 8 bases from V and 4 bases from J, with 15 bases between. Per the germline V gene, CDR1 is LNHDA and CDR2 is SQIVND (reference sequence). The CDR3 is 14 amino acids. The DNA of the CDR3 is TGTGCCAGTGGCTTGGTATATCGTAAAAACATTCAGTACTTC. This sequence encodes CASGLVYRKNIQYF. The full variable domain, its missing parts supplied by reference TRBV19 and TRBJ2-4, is DGGITQSPKYLFRKEGQNVTLSCEQNLNHDAMYWYRQDPGQGLRLIYYSQIVNDFQKGDIAEGYSVSREKKESFPLTVTSAQKNPTAFYLCASGLVYRKNIQYFGAGTRLSVL.

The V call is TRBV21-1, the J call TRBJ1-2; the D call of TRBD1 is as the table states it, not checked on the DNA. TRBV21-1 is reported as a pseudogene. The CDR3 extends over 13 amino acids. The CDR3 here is CASSTGTGLGYTF. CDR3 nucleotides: TGTGCCAGCAGCACTGGGACAGGGCTCGGCTACACCTTC.

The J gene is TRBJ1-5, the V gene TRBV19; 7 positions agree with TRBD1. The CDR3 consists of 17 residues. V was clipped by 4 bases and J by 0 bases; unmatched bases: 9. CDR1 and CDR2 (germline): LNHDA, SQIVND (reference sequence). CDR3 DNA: TGTGCCAGTAGTACGAGAGTGGGACAGACTAGCAATCAGCCCCAGCATTTT. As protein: CASSTRVGQTSNQPQHF.

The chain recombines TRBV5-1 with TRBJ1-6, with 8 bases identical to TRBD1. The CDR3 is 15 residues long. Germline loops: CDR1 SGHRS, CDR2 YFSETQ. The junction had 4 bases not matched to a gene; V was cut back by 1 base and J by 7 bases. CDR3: CASSLTTGANSPLHF. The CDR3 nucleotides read TGCGCCAGCAGCTTGACGACAGGGGCGAATTCACCCCTCCACTTT.

CDR3 loop: CASSQDGQGHQPQHF. CDR3 DNA: TGCGCCAGCAGCCAAGACGGACAGGGACATCAGCCCCAGCATTTT. This rearrangement joins TRBV4-1 to TRBJ1-5, with TRBD1 matching over 8 bases. Germline CDR1 is MGHRA and CDR2 is YSYEKL. The CDR3 has 15 amino acids. V gave up 0 bases and J gave up 5 bases; unmatched junction bases: 3.

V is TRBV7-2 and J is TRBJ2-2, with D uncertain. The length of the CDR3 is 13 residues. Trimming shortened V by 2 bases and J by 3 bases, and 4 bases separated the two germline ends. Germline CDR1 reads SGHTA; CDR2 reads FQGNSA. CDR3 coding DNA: TGTGCCAGCAGCTTACCCCACACCGGGGAGCTGTTTTTT. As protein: CASSLPHTGELFF.

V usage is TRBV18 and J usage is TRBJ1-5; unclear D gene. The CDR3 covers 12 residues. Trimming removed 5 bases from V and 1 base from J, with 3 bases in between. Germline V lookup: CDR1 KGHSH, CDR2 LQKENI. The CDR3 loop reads CASSNSNQPQHF. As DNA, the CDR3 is TGTGCCAGCTCAAACAGCAATCAGCCCCAGCATTTT.

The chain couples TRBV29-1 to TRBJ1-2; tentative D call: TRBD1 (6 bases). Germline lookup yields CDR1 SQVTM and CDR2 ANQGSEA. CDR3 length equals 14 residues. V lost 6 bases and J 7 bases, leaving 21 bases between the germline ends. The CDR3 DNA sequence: TGCAGCGTCGACCCAAGGGGGGCAGCTATTGGCTACACCTTC. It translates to CSVDPRGAAIGYTF.